This TCR beta chain was obtained from a study of OX40 agonist ivuxolimab in advanced cancers. Sequenced by immunoSEQ multiplex PCR; TCRdb stores in-frame clones only, minus some. The sample contains tens of thousands of clones, roughly 90% of which appear only once. Autoimmune disease history or systemic immunosuppression led to patient exclusion. Germline-derived CDR1 and CDR2 are MNHEY and SVGAGI. The CDR3 runs to 13 residues. Trimming removed 0 bases from V and 3 bases from J, with 6 bases in between. The chain joins TRBV6-5 to TRBJ2-7; D may be TRBD1 (5 bases). Source: CD4+ or CD8+ T cells sorted from blood, taken in a trial of the OX40 agonist ivuxolimab. The sequence was collected from an adult with an advanced solid tumor such as melanoma, head and neck, liver or kidney cancer. Here the CDR3 reads CASSYSGDYEQYF. CDR3 nucleotides: TGTGCCAGCAGTTACTCAGGGGACTACGAGCAGTACTTC.